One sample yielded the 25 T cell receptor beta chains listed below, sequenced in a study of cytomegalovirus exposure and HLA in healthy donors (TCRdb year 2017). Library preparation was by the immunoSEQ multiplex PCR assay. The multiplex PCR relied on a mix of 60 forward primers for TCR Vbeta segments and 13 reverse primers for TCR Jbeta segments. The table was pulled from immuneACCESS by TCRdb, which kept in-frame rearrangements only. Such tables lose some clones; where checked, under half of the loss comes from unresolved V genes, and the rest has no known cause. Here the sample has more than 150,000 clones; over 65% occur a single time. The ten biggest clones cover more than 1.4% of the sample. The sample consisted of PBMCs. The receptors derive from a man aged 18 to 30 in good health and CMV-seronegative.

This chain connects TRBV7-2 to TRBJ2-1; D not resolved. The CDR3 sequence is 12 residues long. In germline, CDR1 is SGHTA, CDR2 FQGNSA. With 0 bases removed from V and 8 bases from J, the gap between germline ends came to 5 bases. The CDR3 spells CASSLARYEQFF. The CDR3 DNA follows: TGTGCCAGCAGCTTAGCGAGATATGAGCAGTTCTTC.

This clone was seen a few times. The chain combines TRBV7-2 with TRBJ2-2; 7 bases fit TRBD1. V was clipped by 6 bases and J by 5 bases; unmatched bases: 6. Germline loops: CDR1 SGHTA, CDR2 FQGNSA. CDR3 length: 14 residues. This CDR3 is CASSPGGRTGELFF. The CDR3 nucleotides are TGTGCCAGCAGTCCAGGGGGTAGAACCGGGGAGCTGTTTTTT.

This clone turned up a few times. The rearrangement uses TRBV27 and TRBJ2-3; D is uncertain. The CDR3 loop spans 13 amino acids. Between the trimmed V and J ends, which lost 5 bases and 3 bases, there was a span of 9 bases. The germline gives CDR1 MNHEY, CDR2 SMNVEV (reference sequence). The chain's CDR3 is CASSPFSTDTQYF. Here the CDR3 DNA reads TGTGCCAGCAGTCCCTTTTCTACAGATACGCAGTATTTT.

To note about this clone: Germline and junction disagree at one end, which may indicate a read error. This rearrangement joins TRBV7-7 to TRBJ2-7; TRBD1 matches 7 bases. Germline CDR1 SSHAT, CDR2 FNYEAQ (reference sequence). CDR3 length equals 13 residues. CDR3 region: CASSPGQSYEQYF. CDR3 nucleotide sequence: TGTGCTAGCAGCCCGGGACAGAGCTACGAGCAGTACTTC.

CDR3 in amino acids: CASSSTGGNLDEQYF. The CDR3, as DNA: TGCGCCAGCAGCTCGACAGGGGGTAATCTTGACGAGCAGTACTTC. The chain links TRBV5-1 to TRBJ2-7, with 9 positions matching TRBD1. This CDR3 region has 15 residues. Looked up from germline, CDR1 is SGHRS and CDR2 is YFSETQ. J lost 5 bases, V lost 3 bases, and 9 bases had no gene match.

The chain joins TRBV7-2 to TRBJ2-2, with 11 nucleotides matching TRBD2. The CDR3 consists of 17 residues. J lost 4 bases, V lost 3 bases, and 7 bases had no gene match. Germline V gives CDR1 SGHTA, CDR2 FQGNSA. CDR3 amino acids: CASSLDLAGGVTGELFF. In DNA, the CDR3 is TGTGCCAGCAGCTTGGATCTAGCGGGGGGTGTCACCGGGGAGCTGTTTTTT.

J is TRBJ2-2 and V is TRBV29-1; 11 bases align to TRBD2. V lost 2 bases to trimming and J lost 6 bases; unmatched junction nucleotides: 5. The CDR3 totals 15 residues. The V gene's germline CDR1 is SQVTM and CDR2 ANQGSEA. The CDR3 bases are TGCAGCGTTGAATTTAGCGGGAGGGTTCCCGGGGAGCTGTTTTTT. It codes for CSVEFSGRVPGELFF.

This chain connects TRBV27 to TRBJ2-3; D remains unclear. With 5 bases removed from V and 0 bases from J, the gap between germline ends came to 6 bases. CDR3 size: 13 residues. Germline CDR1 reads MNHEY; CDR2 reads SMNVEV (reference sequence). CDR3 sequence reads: CASSPPSTDTQYF. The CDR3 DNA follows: TGTGCCAGCAGTCCCCCTAGCACAGATACGCAGTATTTT.

The CDR3: CASSPPGVQFF. The CDR3 coding sequence is TGCGCCAGCAGCCCGCCCGGGGTGCAGTTCTTC. V and J are TRBV10-1 and TRBJ2-1; D possibly corresponds to TRBD2 (5 bases). The germline V gene encodes CDR1 WNHNN and CDR2 SYGVQD (reference sequence). Deletions cut 6 bases from V and 12 bases from J, with 12 bases between. CDR3 length: 11 residues.

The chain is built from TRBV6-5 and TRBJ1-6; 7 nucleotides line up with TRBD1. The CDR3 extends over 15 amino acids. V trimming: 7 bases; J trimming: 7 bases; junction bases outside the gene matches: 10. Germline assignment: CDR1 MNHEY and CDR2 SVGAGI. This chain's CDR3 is CASTKQGNSNSPLHF. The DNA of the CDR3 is TGTGCCAGCACCAAACAGGGGAATTCAAATTCACCCCTCCACTTT.

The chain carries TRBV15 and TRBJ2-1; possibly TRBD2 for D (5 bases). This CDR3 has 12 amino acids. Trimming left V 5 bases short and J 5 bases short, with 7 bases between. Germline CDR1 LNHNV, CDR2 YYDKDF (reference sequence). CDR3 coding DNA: TGTGCCACCAGCGGACTCCACAATGAGCAGTTCTTC. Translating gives CATSGLHNEQFF.

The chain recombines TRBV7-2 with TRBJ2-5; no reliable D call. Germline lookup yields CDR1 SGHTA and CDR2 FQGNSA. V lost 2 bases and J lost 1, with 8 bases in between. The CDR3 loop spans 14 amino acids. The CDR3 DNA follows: TGTGCCAGCAGCTTATCCGGTCTCCAAGAGACCCAGTACTTC. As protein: CASSLSGLQETQYF.

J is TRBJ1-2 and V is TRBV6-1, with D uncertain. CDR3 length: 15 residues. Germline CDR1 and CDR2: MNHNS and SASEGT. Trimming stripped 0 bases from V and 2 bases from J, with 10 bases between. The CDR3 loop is CASSEAMTPNYGYTF. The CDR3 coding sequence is TGTGCCAGCAGTGAAGCGATGACACCCAACTATGGCTACACCTTC.

Here the CDR3 reads CASSPGGTWYGYTF. CDR3 nucleotides: TGTGCCAGCAGCCCAGGGGGCACATGGTATGGCTACACCTTC. The chain uses TRBV28 and TRBJ1-2; 8 bases match TRBD1. J gave up 5 bases and V 6 bases, and 8 bases lay outside the gene matches. Germline assignment: CDR1 MDHEN and CDR2 SYDVKM. The CDR3 contains 14 residues.

The CDR3 reads CASSSDRGHTEAFF. CDR3 bases: TGTGCCAGCAGTTCTGACAGGGGGCACACTGAAGCTTTCTTT. The V and J genes are TRBV6-5 and TRBJ1-1; 10 bases agree with TRBD1. Per germline, CDR1 MNHEY and CDR2 SVGAGI. The V segment lost 4 bases and the J segment 3 bases; nucleotides outside the gene matches: 2. This CDR3 spans 14 amino acids.

In nucleotides, the CDR3 is TGTGCCAGCAGCTTAGCGGGGTTGGCTAGCGGCTACGAGCAGTACTTC. Translated, it gives CASSLAGLASGYEQYF. V usage is TRBV7-8 and J usage is TRBJ2-7, with 7 nucleotides matching TRBD2. The CDR3 runs to 16 residues. J gave up 3 bases and V 0 bases, and 8 bases lay outside the gene matches. The V gene's germline CDR1 is SGHVS and CDR2 FQNEAQ.

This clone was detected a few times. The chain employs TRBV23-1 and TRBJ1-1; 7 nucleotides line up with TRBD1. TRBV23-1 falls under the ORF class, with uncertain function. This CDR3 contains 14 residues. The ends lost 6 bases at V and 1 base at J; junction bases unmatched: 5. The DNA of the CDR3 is TGCGCCAGCAGAGAAGGGGGCGGGAACACTGAAGCTTTCTTT. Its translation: CASREGGGNTEAFF.

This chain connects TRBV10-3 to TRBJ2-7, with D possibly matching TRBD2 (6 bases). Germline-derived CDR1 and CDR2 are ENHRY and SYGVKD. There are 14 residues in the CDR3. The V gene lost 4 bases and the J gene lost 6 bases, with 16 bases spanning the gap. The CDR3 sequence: CAISGLARDSEQYF. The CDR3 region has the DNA TGTGCCATCAGTGGGCTAGCGAGAGACTCCGAGCAGTACTTC.

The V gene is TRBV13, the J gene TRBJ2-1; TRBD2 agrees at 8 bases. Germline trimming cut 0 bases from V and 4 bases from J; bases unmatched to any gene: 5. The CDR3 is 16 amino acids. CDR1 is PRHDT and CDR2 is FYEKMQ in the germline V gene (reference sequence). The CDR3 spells CASSLGSGRGYNEQFF. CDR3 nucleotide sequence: TGTGCCAGCAGCTTAGGGTCCGGGAGGGGTTACAATGAGCAGTTCTTC. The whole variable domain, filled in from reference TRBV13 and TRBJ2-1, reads AAGVIQSPRHLIKEKRETATLKCYPIPRHDTVYWYQQGPGQDPQFLISFYEKMQSDKGSIPDRFSAQQFSDYHSELNMSSLELGDSALYFCASSLGSGRGYNEQFFGPGTRLTVL.

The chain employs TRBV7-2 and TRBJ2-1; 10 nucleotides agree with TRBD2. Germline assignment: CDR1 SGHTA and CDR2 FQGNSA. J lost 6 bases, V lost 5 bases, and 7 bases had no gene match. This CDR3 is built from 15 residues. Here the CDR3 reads CASSASSGSGNEQFF. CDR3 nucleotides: TGTGCCAGCAGCGCCTCTAGCGGGAGTGGCAATGAGCAGTTCTTC.

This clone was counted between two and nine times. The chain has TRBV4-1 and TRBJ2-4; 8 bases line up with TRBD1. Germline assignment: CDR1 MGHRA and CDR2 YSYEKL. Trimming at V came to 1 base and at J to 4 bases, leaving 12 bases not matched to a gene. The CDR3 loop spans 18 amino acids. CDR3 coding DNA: TGCGCCAGCAGCCAAGGATTGCAGACGGGACAGGCTAAAAACATTCAGTACTTC. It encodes CASSQGLQTGQAKNIQYF.

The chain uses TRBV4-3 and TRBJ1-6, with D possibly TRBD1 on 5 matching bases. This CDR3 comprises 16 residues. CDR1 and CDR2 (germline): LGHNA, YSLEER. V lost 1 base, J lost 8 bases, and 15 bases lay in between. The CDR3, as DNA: TGCGCCAGCAGCCAAGCGAGGAGGGGAGGGGATTCACCCCTCCACTTT. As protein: CASSQARRGGDSPLHF.

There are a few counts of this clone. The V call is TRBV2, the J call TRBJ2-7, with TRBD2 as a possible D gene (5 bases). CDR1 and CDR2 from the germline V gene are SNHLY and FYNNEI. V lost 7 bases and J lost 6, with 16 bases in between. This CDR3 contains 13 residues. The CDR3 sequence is CASNRDPAGEQYF. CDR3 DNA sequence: TGTGCCAGCAACCGGGATCCGGCAGGCGAGCAGTACTTC.

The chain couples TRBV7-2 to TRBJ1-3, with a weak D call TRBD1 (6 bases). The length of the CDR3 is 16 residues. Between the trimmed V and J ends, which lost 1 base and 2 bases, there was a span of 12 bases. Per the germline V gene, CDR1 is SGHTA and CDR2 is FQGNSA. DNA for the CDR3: TGTGCCAGCAGCTTAGACGGGGGGGGGCCTGGAAACACCATATATTTT. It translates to CASSLDGGGPGNTIYF. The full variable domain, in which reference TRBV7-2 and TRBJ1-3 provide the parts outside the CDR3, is GAGVSQSPSNKVTEKGKDVELRCDPISGHTALYWYRQSLGQGLEFLIYFQGNSAPDKSGLPSDRFSAERTGGSVSTLTIQRTQQEDSAVYLCASSLDGGGPGNTIYFGEGSWLTVV.

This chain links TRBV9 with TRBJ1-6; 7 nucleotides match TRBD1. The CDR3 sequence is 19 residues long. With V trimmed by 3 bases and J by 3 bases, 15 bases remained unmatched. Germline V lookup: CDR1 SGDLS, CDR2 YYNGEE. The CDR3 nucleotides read TGTGCCAGCAGCGACCCGGAGGACAGGTCCTGGGACTATAATTCACCCCTCCACTTT. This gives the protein CASSDPEDRSWDYNSPLHF.